The clone carrying this TCR beta chain was counted a few times. The study assigned cohorts using participant-reported clinical history. The data are from a study of blood T cell repertoires in COVID-19. Produced via immunoSEQ multiplex PCR; TCRdb's table is partial and in-frame only. The sample lists roughly 320,000 clones, 90% to 95% occurring once. Germline CDR1 LGHDT, CDR2 YNNKEL (reference sequence). V was cut by 1 base and J by 2 bases, with 5 bases left in between. The CDR3 totals 13 residues. The rearrangement joins TRBV3-1 (or the pseudogene TRBV3-2) to TRBJ2-5, with D possibly matching TRBD2 (5 bases). Sample: PBMCs or T cells enriched from blood (not recorded which). The TCR originated in a woman aged 25 to 39 who had been exposed to COVID-19. The CDR3 is CASSQGLQETQYF. CDR3 sequence (DNA): TGTGCCAGCAGCCAAGGACTACAAGAGACCCAGTACTTC.